These 18 T cell receptor beta chains share one sample of origin, sequenced in a study of beta chain features in type 1 diabetes. These receptors' antigens are unknown. General study findings and limits: Researchers report that Type 1 diabetes patients had moderately but significantly shorter TCRB CDR3s across all four CD4+ subsets.

All of the isolated RNA was reverse transcribed, so expressed TCRB transcripts were sequenced. Profiled with immunoSEQ multiplex PCR; TCRdb holds only in-frame clones, not every one. Of roughly 150,000 clones in the sample, 9% to 10% were seen once. The sample consisted of central memory CD4+ T cells from blood. The receptors derive from a woman aged 25 to 39 with type 1 diabetes.

This clone occurred a few times. J is TRBJ2-5 and V is TRBV4-1; possible D gene TRBD1, 5 bases. Trimming took 3 bases from V and 4 from J, leaving 12 bases between them. The germline gives CDR1 MGHRA, CDR2 YSYEKL. The CDR3 spans 14 residues. This chain's CDR3 is CASSHQGFTETQYF. The DNA for the CDR3 is TGCGCCAGCAGCCATCAGGGTTTTACAGAGACCCAGTACTTC.

The table lists this clone with a few counts. CDR3: CASSDRGLKTQYF. In DNA form, the CDR3 reads TGTGCCAGCAGTGACAGGGGGCTTAAGACCCAGTACTTC. This chain links TRBV6-5 with TRBJ2-5, with 10 positions matching TRBD1. V was clipped by 5 bases and J by 6 bases; unmatched bases: 3. The CDR3 sequence is 13 residues long. From germline, CDR1 is MNHEY and CDR2 SVGAGI.

This clone was detected only a few times. The chain links TRBV15 to TRBJ2-5, with D uncertain. Trimming left V 5 bases short and J 4 bases short, with 14 bases between. The CDR3 sequence is 14 residues long. Germline V gene lookup returns CDR1 LNHNV and CDR2 YYDKDF (reference sequence). CDR3 in DNA: TGTGCCACCAGCGCTTCGGAAGCAGGAGAGACCCAGTACTTC. This translates into CATSASEAGETQYF.

This chain links TRBV19 with TRBJ1-1; a possible D gene is TRBD1 (5 bases). V shed 5 bases and J shed 5 bases, with 18 bases lying between them. Germline assignment: CDR1 LNHDA and CDR2 SQIVND (reference sequence). CDR3 length: 15 amino acids. The CDR3, as DNA: TGTGCCAGTAGTGTAGCCCCGGGGGTGAGGACTGAAGCTTTCTTT. It translates to CASSVAPGVRTEAFF.

This clone was picked up a small number of times. This sample includes further DNA sequences coding for the same CDR3. The rearrangement uses TRBV5-1 and TRBJ2-3; 10 positions match TRBD2. This CDR3 is 16 amino acids long. The V gene end was trimmed by 0 bases and the J gene end by 3 bases; junction bases not matched to a gene: 4. Germline-derived CDR1 and CDR2 are SGHRS and YFSETQ. The CDR3 spells CASSLGASGSTDTQYF. The DNA of the CDR3 is TGCGCCAGCAGCTTGGGTGCTAGCGGGAGTACAGATACGCAGTATTTT.

The chain combines TRBV18 with TRBJ2-1; 9 nucleotides align to TRBD1. CDR3 length equals 17 residues. Germline trimming cut 2 bases from V and 1 base from J; bases unmatched to any gene: 6. Germline-derived CDR1 and CDR2 are KGHSH and LQKENI. CDR3 nucleotides: TGTGCCAGCTCACCAGCCTCGACAGGGGGTTCCTACAATGAGCAGTTCTTC. It translates to CASSPASTGGSYNEQFF. Full variable domain (missing parts from reference TRBV18 and TRBJ2-1): NAGVMQNPRHLVRRRGQEARLRCSPMKGHSHVYWYRQLPEEGLKFMVYLQKENIIDESGMPKERFSAEFPKEGPSILRIQQVVRGDSAAYFCASSPASTGGSYNEQFFGPGTRLTVL.

The chain is built from TRBV7-2 and TRBJ2-7, with TRBD2 identical over 8 bases. This CDR3 contains 13 residues. Losses at the gene ends were 5 bases for V and 4 bases for J; bases not matched to a gene: 4. The germline gives CDR1 SGHTA, CDR2 FQGNSA. The CDR3 nucleotides read TGTGCCAGCAGCCGCTTAGCGGGGTACGAGCAGTACTTC. Protein product: CASSRLAGYEQYF.

The chain is built from TRBV7-2 and TRBJ2-5, with a tentative D call TRBD1 (5 bases). The germline CDR1 and CDR2 sequences are SGHTA and FQGNSA. Trimming left V 7 bases short and J 5 bases short, with 17 bases between. This CDR3 is built from 14 residues. CDR3 sequence reads: CASTIKTVRETQYF. The CDR3, as DNA: TGTGCCAGCACAATAAAGACAGTACGGGAGACCCAGTACTTC.

This clone was detected only a few times. This chain's CDR3 is CASGLLAGATGELFF. The CDR3, as DNA: TGTGCTAGTGGTTTGTTGGCGGGAGCCACCGGGGAGCTGTTTTTT. The chain uses TRBV12-5 and TRBJ2-2; 7 bases line up with TRBD2. CDR1 and CDR2 (germline): LGHNT, FRNRAP. The V segment lost 2 bases and the J segment 4 bases; nucleotides outside the gene matches: 4. The CDR3 contains 15 residues.

This clone was counted between two and nine times. The chain joins TRBV7-3 to TRBJ2-2, with TRBD1 matching over 7 bases. In germline, CDR1 is SGHTA, CDR2 FQGTGA. This CDR3 contains 17 residues. V shed 6 bases, J shed 6 bases, and the junction held 16 bases outside the gene matches. In DNA form, the CDR3 reads TGTGCCAGCAGGCTGCTTCCGGGACAGAGTTATTCCGGGGAGCTGTTTTTT. It specifies CASRLLPGQSYSGELFF.

In this sample, this clone turned up a few times. The chain recombines TRBV28 with TRBJ1-5; no reliable D call. The ends were cut back, 2 bases at V and 6 bases at J, with 5 bases in the middle. The CDR3 spans 12 residues. Germline V CDR1 and CDR2: MDHEN, SYDVKM. The CDR3 is CASSLRGQPQHF. Here the CDR3 DNA reads TGTGCCAGCAGTTTACGAGGTCAGCCCCAGCATTTT.

A few counts support this clone. The chain joins TRBV18 to TRBJ2-7; D is undetermined. CDR1 and CDR2 from the germline V gene are KGHSH and LQKENI. This CDR3 is 13 amino acids long. With 3 bases removed from V and 3 bases from J, the gap between germline ends came to 9 bases. For the CDR3, the DNA is TGTGCCAGCTCACCGACTCGCAACTACGAGCAGTACTTC. Its translation is CASSPTRNYEQYF. The full variable domain, completed using reference TRBV18 and TRBJ2-7, is NAGVMQNPRHLVRRRGQEARLRCSPMKGHSHVYWYRQLPEEGLKFMVYLQKENIIDESGMPKERFSAEFPKEGPSILRIQQVVRGDSAAYFCASSPTRNYEQYFGPGTRLTVT.

This sequence joins TRBV6-6 and TRBJ2-5; no definite D call. CDR1 and CDR2 (germline): MNHNY, SVGAGI (reference sequence). Trimming removed 5 bases at V and 5 bases at J, with 9 bases between. This CDR3 comprises 12 residues. CDR3 residues: CASSLGSETQYF. The CDR3 coding sequence is TGTGCCAGCAGTCTAGGCTCGGAGACCCAGTACTTC.

This clone occurred a few times. This sequence joins TRBV4-2 and TRBJ2-1; the match to TRBD2 covers 9 bases. Losses at the gene ends were 0 bases for V and 5 bases for J; bases not matched to a gene: 17. The CDR3 is 20 amino acids. CDR1 and CDR2 from the germline V gene are LGHNA and YNFKEQ. CDR3 nucleotides: TGTGCCAGCAGCCAAGAGGGCAGCGGTAGCGGGAGTTTCCCTCACAATGAGCAGTTCTTC. Residues: CASSQEGSGSGSFPHNEQFF.

This clone was seen only a few times. The V call is TRBV28, the J call TRBJ2-7; 9 bases are a match to TRBD1. The ends lost 3 bases at V and 4 bases at J; junction bases unmatched: 10. The CDR3 covers 16 residues. Per germline, CDR1 MDHEN and CDR2 SYDVKM. The CDR3 loop reads CASSFVGRTGEYEQYF. The CDR3 region has the DNA TGTGCCAGCAGTTTCGTGGGACGGACAGGGGAATACGAGCAGTACTTC.

This clone showed up just a few times. The same CDR3 arises from other DNA sequences in this sample as well. This sequence joins TRBV5-4 and TRBJ2-3, with TRBD2 identical over 14 bases. The CDR3 runs 17 residues. Looked up from germline, CDR1 is SGHNT and CDR2 is YYREEE (reference sequence). Unmatched junction bases numbered 7, after V lost 4 bases and J lost 3 bases. CDR3 residues: CASSLRLAGGPTDTQYF. The CDR3 coding sequence is TGTGCCAGCAGCCTACGACTAGCGGGAGGGCCAACAGATACGCAGTATTTT.

This clone was observed a handful of times. The junction and the germline gene differ at one end; a read error may be behind it. V gene TRBV7-9 combines with J gene TRBJ1-3, with a tentative D call TRBD1 (5 bases). The CDR3 runs to 15 residues. The germline V gene has CDR1 SEHNR and CDR2 FQNEAQ (reference sequence). The CDR3 DNA reads as TGTGCCACCAGCTTGACAGTCCTCTCTGGAAACACCATATATTTT. Encoded protein: CATSLTVLSGNTIYF.

The V call is TRBV5-1, the J call TRBJ2-3, with D possibly TRBD2 on 6 matching bases. Trimming took off 4 bases at V and 0 bases at J, with 15 bases between the two ends. The CDR3 is 16 residues long. CDR1 SGHRS and CDR2 YFSETQ come from the germline V gene. CDR3 loop: CASSNPVGGSTDTQYF. CDR3 in DNA: TGCGCCAGCAGCAACCCCGTCGGGGGTAGCACAGATACGCAGTATTTT.